This T cell receptor beta chain was sequenced for a study of cytomegalovirus exposure and HLA in healthy donors. Across the study: A subsequent analysis stated that the 110 or so validation repertoires were run on the same platform as the roughly 670 first-cohort repertoires. General study results and limits: The classifier reportedly diagnosed cytomegalovirus status with high specificity and sensitivity. Across donors, most TCRs were seen rarely, yet some public ones were widespread.

The germline V and J ends were trimmed by 0 bases and 9 bases, with 12 bases remaining between them. The CDR3 has 14 residues. The germline CDR1 and CDR2 sequences are LGHNA and YNFKEQ. In the case of this clone: Its antigen is not known.

Method: immunoSEQ multiplex PCR; TCRdb's copy keeps in-frame clones and lacks some. The table lists about 68,000 clones, about 91% of them singletons. J is TRBJ2-1 and V is TRBV4-2; D gene ambiguous. The sample was PBMCs. This sequence was found in a man younger than 35 in good health and CMV-seronegative. CDR3 sequence: CASSQESQRPEQFF. The CDR3 DNA sequence: TGTGCCAGCAGCCAAGAGTCCCAGCGACCTGAGCAGTTCTTC.